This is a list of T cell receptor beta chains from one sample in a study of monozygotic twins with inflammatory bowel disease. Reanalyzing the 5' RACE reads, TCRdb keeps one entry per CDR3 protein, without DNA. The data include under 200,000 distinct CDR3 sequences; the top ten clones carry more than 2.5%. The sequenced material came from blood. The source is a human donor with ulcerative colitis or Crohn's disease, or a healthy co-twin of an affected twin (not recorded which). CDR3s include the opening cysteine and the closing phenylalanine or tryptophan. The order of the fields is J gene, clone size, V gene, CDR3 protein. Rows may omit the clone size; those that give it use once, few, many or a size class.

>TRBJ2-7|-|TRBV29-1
CSVARQGENEQYF
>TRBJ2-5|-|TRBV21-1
CASSSTCAKTQYF
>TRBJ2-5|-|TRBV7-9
CASSLVGSQETQYF
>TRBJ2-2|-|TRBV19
CASSIGDRDRTGELFF
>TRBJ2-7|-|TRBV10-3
CAISESGGTEQYF
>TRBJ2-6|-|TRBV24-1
CATGHRASGANVLTF
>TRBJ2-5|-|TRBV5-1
CASSLVGGDGESQYF
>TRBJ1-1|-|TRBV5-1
CASSLVVGADGTEAFF
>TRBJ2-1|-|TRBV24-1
CATSPTRSSYNEQFF
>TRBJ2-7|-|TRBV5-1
CASSLLGSSYEQYF
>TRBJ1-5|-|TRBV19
CASSILQNSNQPQHF
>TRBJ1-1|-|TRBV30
CAWSRVRGHLNTEAFF
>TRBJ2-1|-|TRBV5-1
CASSFPLSGSGDEQFF
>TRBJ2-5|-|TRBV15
CATLDGETQYF
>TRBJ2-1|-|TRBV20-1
CSASGAGVDDEQFF
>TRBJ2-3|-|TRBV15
CATSPARPSGREWDTQYF
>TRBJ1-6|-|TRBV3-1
CASSQGPVTSSYNSPLHF
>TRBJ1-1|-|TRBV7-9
CASSFTLTGTYTEAFF
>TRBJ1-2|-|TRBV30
CAWSVQGYYGYTF
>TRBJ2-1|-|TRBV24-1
CATSDRDRDRGLYEQFF
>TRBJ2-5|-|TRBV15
CATSRPQGQSQETQYF
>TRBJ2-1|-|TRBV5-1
CASSLTGGIQSSYNEQFF
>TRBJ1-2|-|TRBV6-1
CASEGRDYGYTF
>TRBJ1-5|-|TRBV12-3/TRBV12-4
CASSRSSGTGGPNQPQHF
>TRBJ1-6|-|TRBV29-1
CSVGGHANSPLHF
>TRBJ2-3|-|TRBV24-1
CATSSGVSTDTQYF
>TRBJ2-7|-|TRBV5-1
CASTQLLLAGYYEQYF
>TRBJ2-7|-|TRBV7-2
CASSSRASGSRLEQYF
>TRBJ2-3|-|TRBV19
CASSTGHRVGDTQYF
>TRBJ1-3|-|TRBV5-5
CASRRGLPSGNTIYF
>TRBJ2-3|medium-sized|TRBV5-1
CASSTGQGDLDTQYF
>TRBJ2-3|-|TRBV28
CASGSAGGSSTDTQYF
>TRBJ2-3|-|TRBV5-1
CASSLVTSHGGDTQYF
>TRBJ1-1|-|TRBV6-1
CASSGPEQGYTEAFF
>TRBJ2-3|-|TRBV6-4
CASSRESGGSTDTQYF
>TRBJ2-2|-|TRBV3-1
CASSPPDRGRRLTGELFF